Sequencing of this TCR beta chain was carried out in a study of T cell responses to AZD1222 COVID-19 vaccine. Study-level findings and limits: Researchers took repertoire samples only after the peak T cell response had come. With dominance at 160-218 and 743-854, vaccine-associated CD4 TCRs spanned spike. Clonal diversity was possibly underestimated; the donors were predominantly white British and more often female.

Here immunoSEQ multiplex PCR was the method, and the copy in TCRdb shows in-frame clones only, minus some. The data contain about 110,000 clones, more than 90% of them singletons. The CDR3 is made up of 14 amino acids. V trimming: 7 bases; J trimming: 0 bases; junction bases outside the gene matches: 6. The germline V gene has CDR1 SNHLY and CDR2 FYNNEI. A remark on this clone: Antigen: not known.

It was second doses at about 4 or about 12 weeks that were pooled. The V and J genes are TRBV2 and TRBJ2-7; TRBD1 aligns across 7 bases. This TCR was sampled from an adult who received the AZD1222 COVID-19 vaccine. Sequences were derived from peripheral blood, sampled 28 days after the second AZD1222 dose. The CDR3 DNA sequence: TGTGCCAGCACCACGAACAGGGGCTCCTACGAGCAGTACTTC. It yields the protein CASTTNRGSYEQYF.